The 22 T cell receptor beta chains below were found in one sample sequenced in a study of blood T cell repertoires in COVID-19. Data came from immunoSEQ multiplex PCR; TCRdb stores just in-frame clones and leaves some out. The sample lists about 280,000 clones, roughly 85% seen once, with 8% to 13% in the top ten. Sequenced sample: peripheral blood. The receptors originated from a woman in her 70s with acute or convalescent COVID-19.

Only one count was recorded for this clone. The V call is TRBV11-2, the J call TRBJ2-1; 13 nucleotides match TRBD2. CDR3 length: 18 residues. Germline values: CDR1 SGHAT, CDR2 FQNNGV. J lost 7 bases, V lost 5 bases, and 14 bases had no gene match. In DNA form, the CDR3 reads TGTGCCAGCAGCCAGGCTACTAGCGGGGGGGCTCGCCGGAATGAGCAGTTCTTC. This codes for CASSQATSGGARRNEQFF.

The chain joins TRBV7-6 to TRBJ2-7; 8 nucleotides align to TRBD2. This CDR3 has 16 amino acids. Germline CDR1 and CDR2: SGHVS and FNYEAQ. V shed 5 bases, J shed 3 bases, and the junction held 12 bases outside the gene matches. CDR3 in amino acids: CASSPAGGGGLYEQYF. The CDR3 region has the DNA TGTGCCAGCAGCCCCGCGGGGGGCGGGGGTCTCTACGAGCAGTACTTC.

This chain uses TRBV7-8 with TRBJ1-2, with D unclear. V gave up 5 bases and J gave up 7 bases, with 20 bases separating them. The length of the CDR3 is 15 residues. Germline CDR1 and CDR2: SGHVS and FQNEAQ. Here the CDR3 reads CASSLQTGRGSGYTF. CDR3 DNA: TGTGCCAGCAGCCTTCAAACCGGGAGAGGGAGTGGCTACACCTTC.

Here the CDR3 reads CASSQRSGVPEQYF. The CDR3 DNA sequence: TGTGCCAGCAGCCAACGCTCGGGGGTTCCCGAGCAGTACTTC. This chain uses TRBV3-1 (or the pseudogene TRBV3-2) with TRBJ2-7; maybe TRBD2 (6 bases). V was pared by 2 bases and J by 6 bases, with 14 bases between. This CDR3 is built from 14 residues. Germline V gene lookup returns CDR1 LGHDT and CDR2 YNNKEL (reference sequence).

This clone showed up just a few times. This chain links TRBV19 with TRBJ1-2; TRBD1 aligns across 8 bases. Germline V gene lookup returns CDR1 LNHDA and CDR2 SQIVND (reference sequence). This CDR3 contains 14 residues. J gave up 8 bases and V 3 bases, and 8 bases lay outside the gene matches. The CDR3 nucleotides read TGTGCCAGTAGTATGGCCAGGGGGCTTGGCGGCTACACCTTC. Encoded protein: CASSMARGLGGYTF.

This clone was detected only a few times. CDR3 coding DNA: TGTGCCAGCAGCTTAGTCGGCGGGAGGACCGGGGAGCTGTTTTTT. It codes for CASSLVGGRTGELFF. The chain has TRBV7-8 and TRBJ2-2; 8 bases are a match to TRBD2. V was pared by 1 base and J by 5 bases, with 3 bases of the junction left unmatched. This CDR3 has 15 residues. Looked up from germline, CDR1 is SGHVS and CDR2 is FQNEAQ.

The rearrangement uses TRBV19 and TRBJ1-1; maybe TRBD1 (5 bases). V lost 3 bases and J lost 7, with 9 bases in between. The CDR3 sequence is 12 residues long. Germline-derived CDR1 and CDR2 are LNHDA and SQIVND (reference sequence). The CDR3 region is CASSIRGNEAFF. The CDR3 DNA is TGTGCCAGTAGTATCCGGGGGAATGAAGCTTTCTTT.

Worth noting for this clone: Mismatch with germline at one junction end may stem from a read error. V is TRBV20-1 and J is TRBJ2-7; a weak D match, TRBD1 (6 bases). CDR1 and CDR2 from the germline V gene are DFQATT and SNEGSKA (reference sequence). The CDR3 loop spans 12 amino acids. The CDR3 loop is CSASTAGQSVGF. Written as DNA, the CDR3 is TGCAGTGCTAGTACAGCTGGACAGTCTGTAGGCTTC.

V gene TRBV30 combines with J gene TRBJ1-1; D is unresolved. Looked up from germline, CDR1 is GTSNPN and CDR2 is SVGIG (reference sequence). The CDR3 loop spans 16 amino acids. V was trimmed by 0 bases and J by 0 bases, leaving 14 bases between them. CDR3 amino acids: CAWSVRLRDLNTEAFF. CDR3 nucleotide sequence: TGTGCCTGGAGTGTACGACTCCGCGATTTGAACACTGAAGCTTTCTTT.

This clone was counted a single time. The J gene is TRBJ2-1, the V gene TRBV18, with 7 positions matching TRBD1. Looked up from germline, CDR1 is KGHSH and CDR2 is LQKENI. This CDR3 has 14 residues. After removal of 2 bases from V and 6 bases from J, the junction contained 4 bases not matched to a gene. CDR3 in amino acids: CASSPMDRLNEQFF. CDR3 DNA: TGTGCCAGCTCACCAATGGACAGGCTCAATGAGCAGTTCTTC.

CDR3 DNA: TGCGCCAGCAGCACCCTAGGGGGCTCCTACGAGCAGTACTTC. Translated, it gives CASSTLGGSYEQYF. The V gene is TRBV5-1, the J gene TRBJ2-7, with D maybe TRBD1 (6 bases). This CDR3 region has 14 residues. CDR1 SGHRS and CDR2 YFSETQ come from the germline V gene. Trimming stripped 4 bases from V and 0 bases from J, with 11 bases between.

The chain combines TRBV15 with TRBJ1-6; D possibly corresponds to TRBD1 (5 bases). The V and J ends lost 0 bases and 7 bases respectively, with 7 bases between them. Germline V CDR1 and CDR2: LNHNV, YYDKDF (reference sequence). This CDR3 spans 14 amino acids. The DNA of the CDR3 is TGTGCCACCAGCAGAGAAGGGGCGAATTCACCCCTCCACTTT. Protein: CATSREGANSPLHF.

The chain is built from TRBV11-2 and TRBJ2-3; D may be TRBD2 (7 bases). The CDR3 has 18 amino acids. Between the trimmed V and J ends, which lost 0 bases and 1 base, there was a span of 17 bases. Per germline, CDR1 SGHAT and CDR2 FQNNGV. CDR3 region: CASSLDRRRRGRTDTQYF. The DNA of the CDR3 is TGTGCCAGCAGCTTAGATCGGAGGAGGCGGGGGCGCACAGATACGCAGTATTTT. Complete variable domain (other parts from reference TRBV11-2 and TRBJ2-3): EAGVAQSPRYKIIEKRQSVAFWCNPISGHATLYWYQQILGQGPKLLIQFQNNGVVDDSQLPKDRFSAERLKGVDSTLKIQPAKLEDSAVYLCASSLDRRRRGRTDTQYFGPGTRLTVL.

The chain links TRBV18 to TRBJ1-2; TRBD1 might be the D (5 bases). The CDR3 spans 13 residues. Germline V lookup: CDR1 KGHSH, CDR2 LQKENI. Trimming stripped 8 bases from V and 6 bases from J, with 16 bases between. The CDR3 DNA follows: TGTGCCAGCCGAACGGGACTGGGAAATGGCTACACCTTC. It codes for CASRTGLGNGYTF. Complete variable domain (other parts from reference TRBV18 and TRBJ1-2): NAGVMQNPRHLVRRRGQEARLRCSPMKGHSHVYWYRQLPEEGLKFMVYLQKENIIDESGMPKERFSAEFPKEGPSILRIQQVVRGDSAAYFCASRTGLGNGYTFGSGTRLTVV.

This clone was found once. V usage is TRBV4-1 and J usage is TRBJ1-1; tentative D call: TRBD1 (6 bases). The CDR3 consists of 16 residues. Trimming shortened V by 4 bases and J by 6 bases, and 21 bases separated the two germline ends. Germline loops: CDR1 MGHRA, CDR2 YSYEKL. CDR3 nucleotides: TGCGCCAGCAGCCTTCTTTTGGGGGGGCAGGGCCCTGAAGCTTTCTTT. It codes for CASSLLLGGQGPEAFF.

V gene TRBV27 combines with J gene TRBJ2-7, with TRBD1 identical over 12 bases. This CDR3 has 17 residues. Germline lookup yields CDR1 MNHEY and CDR2 SMNVEV (reference sequence). The V segment lost 5 bases and the J segment 7 bases; nucleotides outside the gene matches: 15. The CDR3 here is CASSLGPGQGAPGEQYF. The CDR3 DNA reads as TGTGCCAGCAGTCTTGGGCCGGGACAGGGGGCGCCGGGGGAGCAGTACTTC.

This sequence joins TRBV12-3 or TRBV12-4 and TRBJ1-1; perhaps TRBD1 as D (5 bases). Trimming took off 7 bases at V and 5 bases at J, with 14 bases between the two ends. This CDR3 contains 13 residues. The DNA of the CDR3 is TGTGCCAGCACCCCCGGGGGGAGGACTGAAGCTTTCTTT. Residues: CASTPGGRTEAFF.

This rearrangement joins TRBV28 to TRBJ2-5; D remains ambiguous. CDR3 length: 12 amino acids. V shed 7 bases and J shed 0 bases, with 6 bases lying between them. The germline CDR1 and CDR2 sequences are MDHEN and SYDVKM. The CDR3, as DNA: TGTGCCAGCACCCCCGACCAAGAGACCCAGTACTTC. Protein product: CASTPDQETQYF.

This sequence joins TRBV24-1 and TRBJ2-3; tentatively, D is TRBD2 (7 bases). Trimming removed 6 bases from V and 5 bases from J, with 14 bases in between. This CDR3 region has 14 residues. Germline CDR1 KGHDR, CDR2 SFDVKD. CDR3 loop: CATSSSGEGDTQYF. CDR3 DNA sequence: TGTGCCACCAGTTCCTCAGGGGAGGGAGATACGCAGTATTTT.

CDR3 DNA sequence: TGTGCCTCTTTGGGGGGGATTCAGTGGGCGACCGGGGAGCTGTTTTTT. Translated, it gives CASLGGIQWATGELFF. The rearrangement links TRBV19 to TRBJ2-2, with 7 bases identical to TRBD2. This CDR3 region has 16 residues. The J segment lost 5 bases and the V segment lost 11 bases, leaving 17 bases of the junction unmatched. Germline V gives CDR1 LNHDA, CDR2 SQIVND (reference sequence).

A remark on this clone: The same CDR3 arises from other DNA sequences in this sample as well. The V call is TRBV3-1 (or the pseudogene TRBV3-2), the J call TRBJ1-4, with 8 bases lining up with TRBD1. V was clipped by 2 bases and J by 7 bases; unmatched bases: 3. Per germline, CDR1 LGHDT and CDR2 YNNKEL (reference sequence). The CDR3 spans 14 residues. The CDR3 sequence: CASSQRTGSEKLFF. For the CDR3, the DNA is TGTGCCAGCAGCCAAAGGACAGGGTCTGAAAAACTGTTTTTT.

V is TRBV3-1 (or the pseudogene TRBV3-2) and J is TRBJ1-2; TRBD1 might be the D (6 bases). Looked up from germline, CDR1 is LGHDT and CDR2 is YNNKEL (reference sequence). There are 13 residues in the CDR3. Trimming removed 4 bases at V and 4 bases at J, with 10 bases between. CDR3: CASSRLQGYGYTF. CDR3 nucleotides: TGTGCCAGCAGCCGACTACAGGGCTATGGCTACACCTTC.